This record covers a single TCR beta chain. The antigen is unknown. The V gene's germline CDR1 is PRHDT and CDR2 FYEKMQ (reference sequence). Trimming left V 2 bases short and J 4 bases short, with 14 bases between. The CDR3 spans 15 residues. This sample was included in a study of cytomegalovirus exposure and HLA in healthy donors. Primers included in the PCR were 60 Vbeta and 13 Jbeta primers. Assay: immunoSEQ multiplex PCR; the TCRdb copy retains only in-frame clones and omits some. The sample lists 110,000 to 150,000 clones, around 78% occurring once. Study-wide points: The only immune exposure information that was available was CMV serostatus. The authors listed around 150 TCR beta chains as cytomegalovirus-associated. The authors judged a highly shared variant cluster likely a sequencing artifact. Per a later analysis, HLA-associated TCR beta chains showed more clonal expansion than other, equally common TCR beta chains.

The sample consisted of PBMCs. V usage is TRBV13 and J usage is TRBJ1-2, with D tentatively TRBD1 (5 bases). The TCR originated in a male donor in good health and CMV-seronegative. The CDR3 DNA sequence: TGTGCCAGCAGCTTAAGCGCAGGGATCGGCTATGGCTACACCTTC. Its translation: CASSLSAGIGYGYTF.